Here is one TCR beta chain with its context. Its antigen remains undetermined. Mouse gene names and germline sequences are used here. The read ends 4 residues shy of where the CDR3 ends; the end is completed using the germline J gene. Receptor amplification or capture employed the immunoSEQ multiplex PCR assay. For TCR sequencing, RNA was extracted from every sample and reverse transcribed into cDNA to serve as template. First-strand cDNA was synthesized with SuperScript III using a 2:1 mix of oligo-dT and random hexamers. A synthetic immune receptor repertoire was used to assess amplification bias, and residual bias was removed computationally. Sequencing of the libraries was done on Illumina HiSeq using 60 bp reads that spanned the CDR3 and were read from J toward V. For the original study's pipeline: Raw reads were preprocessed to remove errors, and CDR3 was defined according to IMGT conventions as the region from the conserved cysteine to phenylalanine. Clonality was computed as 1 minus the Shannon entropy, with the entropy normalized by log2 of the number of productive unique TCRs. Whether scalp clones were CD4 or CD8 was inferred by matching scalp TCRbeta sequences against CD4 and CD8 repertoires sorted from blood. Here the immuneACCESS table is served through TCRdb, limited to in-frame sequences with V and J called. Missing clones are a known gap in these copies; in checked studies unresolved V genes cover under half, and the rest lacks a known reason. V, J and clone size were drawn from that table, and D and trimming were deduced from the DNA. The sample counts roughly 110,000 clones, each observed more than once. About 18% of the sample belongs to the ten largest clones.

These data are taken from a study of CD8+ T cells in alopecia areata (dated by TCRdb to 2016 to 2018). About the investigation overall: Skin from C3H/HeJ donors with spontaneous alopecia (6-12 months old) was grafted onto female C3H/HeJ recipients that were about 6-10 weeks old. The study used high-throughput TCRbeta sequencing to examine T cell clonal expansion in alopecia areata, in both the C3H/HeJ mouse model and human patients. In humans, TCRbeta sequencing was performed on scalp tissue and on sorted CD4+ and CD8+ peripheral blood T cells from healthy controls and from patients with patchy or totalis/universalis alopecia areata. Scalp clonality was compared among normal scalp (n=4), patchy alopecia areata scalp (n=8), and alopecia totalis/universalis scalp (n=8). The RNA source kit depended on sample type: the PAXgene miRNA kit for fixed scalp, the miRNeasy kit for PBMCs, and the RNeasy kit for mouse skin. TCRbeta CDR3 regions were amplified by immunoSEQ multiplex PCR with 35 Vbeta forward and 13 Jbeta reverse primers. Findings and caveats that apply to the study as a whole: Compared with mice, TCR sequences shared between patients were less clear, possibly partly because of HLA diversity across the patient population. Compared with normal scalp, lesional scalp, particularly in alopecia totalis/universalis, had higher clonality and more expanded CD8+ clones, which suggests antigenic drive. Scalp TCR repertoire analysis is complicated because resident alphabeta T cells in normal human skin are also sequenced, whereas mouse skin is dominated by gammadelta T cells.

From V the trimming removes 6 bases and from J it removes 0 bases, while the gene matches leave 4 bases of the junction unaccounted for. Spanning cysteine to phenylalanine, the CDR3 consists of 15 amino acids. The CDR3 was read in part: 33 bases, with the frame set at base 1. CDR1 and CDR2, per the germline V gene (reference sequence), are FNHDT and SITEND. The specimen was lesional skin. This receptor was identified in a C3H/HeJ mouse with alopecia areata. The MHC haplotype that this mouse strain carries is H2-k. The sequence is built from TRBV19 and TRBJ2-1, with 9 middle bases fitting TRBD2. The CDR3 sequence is CASNPGLGNYAEQFF. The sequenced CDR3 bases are TGTGCCAGCAATCCGGGACTGGGTAACTATGCT.